A selection of T cell receptor beta chains follows, all from one sample in a study of blood T cell repertoires in COVID-19. TCRdb's table, derived via immunoSEQ multiplex PCR, lists solely in-frame clones and lacks some. The sample carries 95,000 to 110,000 clones, approximately 90% recorded once. Sample: peripheral blood. The receptor set was obtained from an elderly woman in a cohort sampled during active COVID-19. Each CDR3 is given without its conserved first and last residue. Clone size is not always given. Where it is, it says once, few, many or a class for expanded clones.

>TRBJ1-1|-|TRBV5-1
ASSAIQGSLGSTEAF
>TRBJ2-5|-|TRBV19
ASSPRGSGGVKETQY
>TRBJ1-3|-|TRBV12-3/TRBV12-4
ASSLRAGDTIY
>TRBJ2-4|-|TRBV2
ASSEAGGLPKNIQY
>TRBJ2-7|-|TRBV28
ASRTGTASSYEQY
>TRBJ2-7|few|TRBV7-2
ASSRSGRQY
>TRBJ2-5|-|TRBV27
ASRLAGLETQY
>TRBJ2-1|-|TRBV20-1
SAGDVTRGQGYNEQF
>TRBJ2-1|-|TRBV11-3
ASSLTEGPYNEQF
>TRBJ2-4|-|TRBV9
ASSGGNAKNIQY
>TRBJ2-7|-|TRBV11-2
ASSFASSVSGQGDYEQY
>TRBJ2-5|-|TRBV11-3
ASSPRRGDKETQY
>TRBJ2-3|-|TRBV10-1
ASSGSSGGRPDTQY
>TRBJ2-1|-|TRBV6-4
ASQPGRAGGHYNEQF
>TRBJ2-3|-|TRBV6-5
ASSYGGAQGTDTQY
>TRBJ1-2|-|TRBV15
ATSMDRGNYGYT
>TRBJ2-1|-|TRBV5-1
ASSLSGGTVYNEQF
>TRBJ2-1|-|TRBV27
ASSFRDSFYNEQF
>TRBJ2-1|-|TRBV3-1/TRBV3-2
ASSQKRVTGNEQF
>TRBJ1-5|-|TRBV30
AWARDTSNQPQH
>TRBJ2-1|-|TRBV5-4
ASSLVGTGTNEQF
>TRBJ1-5|-|TRBV27
ASSSQGSNQPQH
>TRBJ2-5|-|TRBV6-6
EESSGDHIRKETQY
>TRBJ1-1|-|TRBV5-4
ASSSGTDMNTEAF
>TRBJ2-5|-|TRBV19
ASSSLGGTSQETQY
>TRBJ1-1|once|TRBV4-2
ASSQDGTMNTEAF
>TRBJ2-1|-|TRBV5-4
ASSLGQGAAGEQF
>TRBJ2-7|-|TRBV19
ASTAGGLAPRGEQY
>TRBJ2-1|-|TRBV7-9
ASTNGQLNINEQF
>TRBJ2-5|once|TRBV21-1
ASGTGTEITQETQY
>TRBJ2-1|-|TRBV6-2/TRBV6-3
ASSQSSGGLYNEQF
>TRBJ2-7|-|TRBV7-9
ASSLVLSHNSY
>TRBJ2-1|-|TRBV4-1
ASSLGGSSYNEQF
>TRBJ2-3|-|TRBV5-6
ASSFPSTDTQY
>TRBJ1-2|-|TRBV6-2/TRBV6-3
ASSWGQGDYGYT
>TRBJ1-1|-|TRBV30
AWAHRDRGQAEAF
>TRBJ1-1|few|TRBV29-1
SARQGRRNTEAF
>TRBJ2-1|-|TRBV7-9
ASSQPAAENYNEQF
>TRBJ2-4|-|TRBV28
ASSSPSDGSGRWGELAKNIQY
>TRBJ2-7|-|TRBV29-1
SVEDRGYEQY
>TRBJ1-2|once|TRBV28
ASRRQGANYGYT
>TRBJ2-1|-|TRBV14
ASSQLSEQF
>TRBJ2-5|-|TRBV24-1
ATSDRTGIGTQY
>TRBJ1-5|-|TRBV24-1
ATSRPNQPQH
>TRBJ1-5|-|TRBV19
ASSTRQGASQPQH
>TRBJ2-3|-|TRBV24-1
ATSEGGRTDTQY
>TRBJ2-3|-|TRBV3-1/TRBV3-2
ASSQVYSGKQLTDTQY
>TRBJ2-7|-|TRBV28
ASTNPGVAGDYEQY
>TRBJ2-7|-|TRBV24-1
ATRAGEGGTYEQY
>TRBJ2-2|-|TRBV6-5
ASSYSGGSNTGELF
>TRBJ1-1|few|TRBV7-9
ASSLDGTSRAYTEAF
>TRBJ2-1|-|TRBV6-6
ASSTGSGTSYNEQF
>TRBJ1-3|-|TRBV24-1
ATSDRGGQTSGNTIY
>TRBJ2-1|once|TRBV6-4
ASSLGTSGPFRDEQF
>TRBJ2-3|-|TRBV5-6
ASSLGGGGADTQY